A selection of T cell receptor beta chains follows, all from one sample in a study of post-analysis software for immune sequencing data. In TCRdb, the PCR reads were re-called with MiXCR into one record per CDR3 protein. The sample records approximately 630,000 distinct CDR3 sequences, 59% being singletons. Sequenced material: blood. The origin of the receptors is a girl aged 2-10 years with multiple sclerosis. Each CDR3 is given with its conserved first and last residue. D genes are given only for firm matches. Part of the rows lack a size; the others show once, few, many or a class for expanded clones.

.,TRBV12-3/TRBV12-4,.,TRBJ2-1,CASSLGADFYNEQFF,TGTGCCAGCAGTTTGGGGGCGGATTTCTACAATGAGCAGTTCTTC
.,TRBV7-2,.,TRBJ2-1,CASSGSDSSYNEQFF,TGTGCCAGCAGCGGTAGCGACAGCTCCTACAATGAGCAGTTCTTC
.,TRBV7-3,.,TRBJ2-1,CASSLNWVYNEQFF,TGTGCCAGCAGCTTAAATTGGGTATACAATGAGCAGTTCTTC
.,TRBV11-2,.,TRBJ2-1,CASTIPQGRTSNEQFF,TGTGCCAGCACCATCCCACAGGGTAGGACAAGCAATGAGCAGTTCTTC
once,TRBV5-6,.,TRBJ2-1,CASSLVNGMQFF,TGTGCCAGCAGCTTAGTAAATGGCATGCAGTTCTTC
.,TRBV14,.,TRBJ1-2,CASSLSKTVGYTF,TGTGCCAGCAGTCTGTCGAAGACAGTTGGCTACACCTTC
.,TRBV5-1,TRBD1,TRBJ1-1,CASSPRTGEGNTEAFF,TGCGCCAGCAGCCCAAGGACAGGGGAAGGGAACACTGAAGCTTTCTTT
.,TRBV7-3,.,TRBJ1-2,CASSQGVGSPYGYTF,TGTGCCAGCAGCCAAGGGGTAGGGAGTCCCTATGGCTACACCTTC
.,TRBV20-1,TRBD2,TRBJ2-7,CSARPSGNYEQYF,TGCAGTGCTAGGCCTAGCGGAAACTACGAGCAGTACTTC
.,TRBV6-6,.,TRBJ2-3,CASTGDTDTQYF,TGTGCCAGCACAGGAGACACAGATACGCAGTATTTT
few,TRBV20-1,TRBD2,TRBJ2-7,CSARGTSGFSYEQYF,TGCAGTGCTAGGGGGACTAGCGGATTCTCCTACGAGCAGTACTTC
.,TRBV5-1,.,TRBJ2-1,CASSLGDTHNEQFF,TGCGCCAGCAGCTTGGGGGACACCCACAATGAGCAGTTCTTC
.,TRBV28,TRBD1,TRBJ1-5,CASSPLTGVNQPQHF,TGTGCCAGCAGCCCTCTGACAGGGGTCAATCAGCCCCAGCATTTT
.,TRBV29-1,TRBD2,TRBJ2-1,CSVYSRGLAGGGNEQFF,TGCAGCGTGTACTCCAGGGGGCTAGCGGGGGGCGGGAATGAGCAGTTCTTC
few,TRBV6-6,TRBD1,TRBJ2-7,CASRGTDEQYF,TGTGCCAGCAGGGGGACAGACGAGCAGTACTTC
few,TRBV29-1,TRBD1,TRBJ2-5,CSVPDRVPETQYF,TGCAGCGTGCCGGACAGGGTTCCGGAGACCCAGTACTTC
.,TRBV5-1,.,TRBJ1-5,CASSLVGVGRGGQPQHF,TGCGCCAGCAGCTTGGTGGGTGTTGGCAGGGGCGGACAGCCCCAGCATTTT
few,TRBV29-1,TRBD1,TRBJ1-2,CSVGTRDRGPLGGYTF,TGCAGCGTTGGGACCCGGGACAGGGGGCCCCTAGGTGGCTACACCTTC
.,TRBV20-1,.,TRBJ1-5,CSARDTGGNQPQHF,TGCAGTGCTAGAGATACTGGGGGCAATCAGCCCCAGCATTTT
.,TRBV20-1,.,TRBJ2-6,CSADSGANVLTF,TGCAGTGCCGACTCTGGGGCCAACGTCCTGACTTTC
.,TRBV12-3/TRBV12-4,.,TRBJ2-7,CASSFRVNYEQYF,TGTGCCAGCAGTTTCAGGGTGAACTACGAGCAGTACTTC
.,TRBV2,TRBD1,TRBJ2-6,CASSARQGAGANVLTF,TGTGCCAGCAGTGCCCGACAGGGGGCTGGGGCCAACGTCCTGACTTTC
.,TRBV7-9,TRBD1,TRBJ2-6,CASSLRQGPSNSGANVLTF,TGTGCCAGCAGCTTACGACAGGGACCGAGCAACTCTGGGGCCAACGTCCTGACTTTC
few,TRBV29-1,.,TRBJ2-7,CSVEDQAAYEQYF,TGCAGCGTTGAAGATCAGGCAGCCTACGAGCAGTACTTC
.,TRBV29-1,TRBD1,TRBJ2-2,CSVVGGDRDTGELFF,TGCAGCGTTGTGGGCGGGGACAGGGACACCGGGGAGCTGTTTTTT
.,TRBV20-1,.,TRBJ2-1,CSATSVDGKSSYNEQFF,TGCAGTGCTACCTCTGTCGATGGCAAAAGCTCCTACAATGAGCAGTTCTTC
.,TRBV15,.,TRBJ1-5,CATSRDNRFNQPQHF,TGTGCCACCAGCAGAGATAACAGGTTCAATCAGCCCCAGCATTTT
.,TRBV20-1,TRBD2,TRBJ2-1,CSAPHDRRAGEGEQFF,TGCAGTGCCCCGCATGATAGGCGAGCGGGGGAAGGTGAGCAGTTCTTC
few,TRBV7-9,TRBD2,TRBJ2-3,CASSLEVVTGAGGITDTQYF,TGTGCCAGCAGCTTAGAGGTGGTGACGGGCGCGGGAGGAATCACAGATACGCAGTATTTT
few,TRBV5-1,TRBD2,TRBJ2-7,CASSLGVAGLLGSYEQYF,TGCGCCAGCAGCTTGGGGGTAGCGGGACTGCTAGGGTCCTACGAGCAGTACTTC
.,TRBV4-1,.,TRBJ1-1,CASSRFEGGGTEAFF,TGCGCCAGCAGCAGATTCGAAGGGGGGGGCACTGAAGCTTTCTTT
few,TRBV25-1,.,TRBJ2-7,CASSKKGIYEQYF,TGTGCCAGCAGTAAAAAGGGAATCTACGAGCAGTACTTC
.,TRBV3-1,.,TRBJ1-5,CASSQERGVSQPQHF,TGTGCCAGCAGCCAAGAAAGGGGAGTCTCTCAGCCCCAGCATTTT
.,TRBV25-1,.,TRBJ2-5,CASSEGNYDQYF,TGTGCCAGCAGCGAGGGCAACTACGATCAGTACTTC
.,TRBV3-1,.,TRBJ2-1,CASSQVGYEQFF,TGTGCCAGCAGCCAAGTAGGGTATGAGCAGTTCTTC
.,TRBV6-1,.,TRBJ2-1,CASSTSRTNEQFF,TGTGCCAGCAGTACTAGCCGGACGAATGAGCAGTTCTTC
.,TRBV12-3/TRBV12-4,.,TRBJ1-6,CASSDSSYNSPLHF,TGTGCCAGCAGTGACAGCTCCTATAATTCACCCCTCCACTTT
few,TRBV12-3/TRBV12-4,TRBD1,TRBJ2-3,CASSWTGRTDTQYF,TGTGCCAGCAGTTGGACAGGACGCACAGATACGCAGTATTTT
.,TRBV7-9,.,TRBJ2-7,CASSLAGGKSYEQYF,TGTGCCAGCAGCTTAGCGGGCGGGAAATCCTACGAGCAGTACTTC